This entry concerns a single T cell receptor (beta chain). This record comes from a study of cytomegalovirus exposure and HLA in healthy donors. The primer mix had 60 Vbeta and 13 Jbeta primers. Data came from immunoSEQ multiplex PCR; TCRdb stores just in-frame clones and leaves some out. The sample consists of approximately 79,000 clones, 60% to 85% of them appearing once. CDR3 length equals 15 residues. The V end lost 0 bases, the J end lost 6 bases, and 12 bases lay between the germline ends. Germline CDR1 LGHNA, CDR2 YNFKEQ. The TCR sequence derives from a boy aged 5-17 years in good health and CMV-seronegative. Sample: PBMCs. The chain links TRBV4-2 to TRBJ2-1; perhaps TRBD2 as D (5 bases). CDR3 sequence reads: CASSQDRSGSNEQFF. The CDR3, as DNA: TGTGCCAGCAGCCAAGATCGGTCGGGATCCAATGAGCAGTTCTTC.